This T cell receptor beta chain was identified during a study of shared clonotypes between healthy human individuals. For the study at large: Donors had three CD4 naive, three CD4 memory, two CD8 naive and one CD8 memory plate apiece.

From germline, CDR1 is SGDLS and CDR2 YYNGEE. This CDR3 contains 15 residues. J was trimmed by 4 bases and V by 4 bases; bases with no gene match: 5. At a deep level, the assay was run. Profiling relied on immunoSEQ multiplex PCR, and the TCRdb table lists in-frame clones only, not all of them. The table records over a million clones, approximately 78% of them present only once. Of note for this clone: The same CDR3 can be traced to other DNA sequences in this sample.

Sequencing was performed on memory CD4+ T cells from PBMCs. Subset defined: CD45RA-negative fraction. V usage is TRBV9 and J usage is TRBJ2-7, with 13 nucleotides matching TRBD2. The receptor was derived from a man younger than 35 in good health. Some clones in this sample may be carry-over from other donors' samples. The CDR3, as DNA: TGTGCCAGCAGCCCTCGGACTAGCGGGAGTTACGAGCAGTACTTC. Translated, it gives CASSPRTSGSYEQYF.